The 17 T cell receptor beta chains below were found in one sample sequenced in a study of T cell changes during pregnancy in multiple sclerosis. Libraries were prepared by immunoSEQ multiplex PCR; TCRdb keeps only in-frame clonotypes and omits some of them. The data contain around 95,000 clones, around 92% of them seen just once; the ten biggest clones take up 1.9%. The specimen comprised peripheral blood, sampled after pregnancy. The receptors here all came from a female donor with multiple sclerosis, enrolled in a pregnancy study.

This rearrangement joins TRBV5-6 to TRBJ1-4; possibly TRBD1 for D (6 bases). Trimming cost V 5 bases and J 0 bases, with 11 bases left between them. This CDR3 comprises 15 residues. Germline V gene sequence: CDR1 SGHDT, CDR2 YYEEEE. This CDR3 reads CASREGGTTNEKLFF. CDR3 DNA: TGTGCCAGCAGGGAGGGGGGGACAACTAATGAAAAACTGTTTTTT.

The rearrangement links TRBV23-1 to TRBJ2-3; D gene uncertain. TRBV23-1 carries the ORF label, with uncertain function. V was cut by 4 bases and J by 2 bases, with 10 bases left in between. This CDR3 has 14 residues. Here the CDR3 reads CASSRSQFTDTQYF. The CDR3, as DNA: TGCGCCAGCAGTCGGAGTCAATTCACAGATACGCAGTATTTT.

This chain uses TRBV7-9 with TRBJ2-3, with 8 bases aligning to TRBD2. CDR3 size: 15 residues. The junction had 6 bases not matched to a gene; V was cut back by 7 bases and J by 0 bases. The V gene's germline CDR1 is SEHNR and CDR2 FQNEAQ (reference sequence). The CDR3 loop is CASIKQRESTDTQYF. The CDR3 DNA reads TGTGCCAGCATAAAACAGCGGGAGAGCACAGATACGCAGTATTTT.

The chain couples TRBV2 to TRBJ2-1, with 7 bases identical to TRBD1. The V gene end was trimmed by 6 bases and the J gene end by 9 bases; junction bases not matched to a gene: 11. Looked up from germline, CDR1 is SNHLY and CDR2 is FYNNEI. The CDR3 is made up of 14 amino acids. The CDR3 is CASRRGGGLGEQFF. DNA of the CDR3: TGTGCCAGCAGAAGAGGGGGCGGATTGGGTGAGCAGTTCTTC.

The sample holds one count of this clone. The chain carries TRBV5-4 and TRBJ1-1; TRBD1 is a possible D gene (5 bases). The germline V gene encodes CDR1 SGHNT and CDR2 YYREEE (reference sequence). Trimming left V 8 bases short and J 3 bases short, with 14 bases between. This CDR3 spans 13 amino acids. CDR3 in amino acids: CASQGFHDTEAFF. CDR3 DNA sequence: TGTGCCAGTCAGGGTTTCCATGACACTGAAGCTTTCTTT. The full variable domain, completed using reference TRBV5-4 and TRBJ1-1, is ETGVTQSPTHLIKTRGQQVTLRCSSQSGHNTVSWYQQALGQGPQFIFQYYREEENGRGNFPPRFSGLQFPNYSSELNVNALELDDSALYLCASQGFHDTEAFFGQGTRLTVV.

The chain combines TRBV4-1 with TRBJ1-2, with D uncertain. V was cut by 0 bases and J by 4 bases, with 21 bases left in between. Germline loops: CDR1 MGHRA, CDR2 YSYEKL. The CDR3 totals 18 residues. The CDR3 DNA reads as TGCGCCAGCAGCCAAGATTCGGGGAGGAAATACGCTCCCTATGGCTACACCTTC. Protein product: CASSQDSGRKYAPYGYTF.

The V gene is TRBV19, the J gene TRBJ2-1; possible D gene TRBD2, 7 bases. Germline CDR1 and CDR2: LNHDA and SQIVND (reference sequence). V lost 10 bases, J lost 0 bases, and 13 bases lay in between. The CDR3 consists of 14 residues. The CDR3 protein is CATGGQFSYNEQFF. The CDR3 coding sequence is TGTGCCACCGGGGGGCAGTTCTCCTACAATGAGCAGTTCTTC.

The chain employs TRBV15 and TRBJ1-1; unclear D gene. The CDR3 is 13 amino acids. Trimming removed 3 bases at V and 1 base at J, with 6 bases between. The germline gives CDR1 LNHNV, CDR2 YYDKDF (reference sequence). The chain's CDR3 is CATSRAGNTEAFF. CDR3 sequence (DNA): TGTGCCACCAGCAGGGCAGGGAACACTGAAGCTTTCTTT.

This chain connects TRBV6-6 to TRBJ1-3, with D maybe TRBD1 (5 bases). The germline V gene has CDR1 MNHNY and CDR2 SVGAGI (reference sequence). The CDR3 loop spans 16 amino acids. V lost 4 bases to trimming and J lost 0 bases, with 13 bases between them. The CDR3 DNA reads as TGTGCCAGCAGTTCTATCAGGGTGCTCTCTGGAAACACCATATATTTT. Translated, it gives CASSSIRVLSGNTIYF.

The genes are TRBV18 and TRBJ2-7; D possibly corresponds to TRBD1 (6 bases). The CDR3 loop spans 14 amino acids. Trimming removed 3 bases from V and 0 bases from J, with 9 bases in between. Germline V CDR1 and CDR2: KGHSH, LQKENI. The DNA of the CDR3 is TGTGCCAGCTCACCGCCGGACAGCTCCTACGAGCAGTACTTC. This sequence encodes CASSPPDSSYEQYF.

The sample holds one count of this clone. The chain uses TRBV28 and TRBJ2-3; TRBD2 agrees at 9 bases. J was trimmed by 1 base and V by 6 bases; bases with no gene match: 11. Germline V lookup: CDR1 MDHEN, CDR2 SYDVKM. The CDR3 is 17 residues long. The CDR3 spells CASSPPASGTGTDTQYF. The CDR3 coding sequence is TGTGCCAGCAGCCCCCCGGCTAGCGGGACAGGCACAGATACGCAGTATTTT.

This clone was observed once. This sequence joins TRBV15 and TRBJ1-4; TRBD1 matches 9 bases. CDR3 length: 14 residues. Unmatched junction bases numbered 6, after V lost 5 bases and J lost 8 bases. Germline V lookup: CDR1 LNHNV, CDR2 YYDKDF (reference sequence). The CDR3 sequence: CATSQGQGREKLFF. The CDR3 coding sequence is TGTGCCACCAGCCAGGGACAGGGTCGGGAAAAACTGTTTTTT. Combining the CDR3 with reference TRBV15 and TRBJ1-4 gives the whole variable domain DAMVIQNPRYQVTQFGKPVTLSCSQTLNHNVMYWYQQKSSQAPKLLFHYYDKDFNNEADTPDNFQSRRPNTSFCFLDIRSPGLGDTAMYLCATSQGQGREKLFFGSGTQLSVL.

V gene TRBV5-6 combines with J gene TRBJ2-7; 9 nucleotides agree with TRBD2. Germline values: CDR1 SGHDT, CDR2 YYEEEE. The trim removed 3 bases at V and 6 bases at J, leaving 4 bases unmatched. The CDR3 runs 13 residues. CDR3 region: CASSSSGVGEQYF. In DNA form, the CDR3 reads TGTGCCAGCAGCTCTAGCGGGGTGGGCGAGCAGTACTTC.

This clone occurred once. The CDR3 is CASRRGYEQYF. In DNA, the CDR3 is TGTGCCAGCAGGCGAGGCTACGAGCAGTACTTC. This sequence joins TRBV7-9 and TRBJ2-7; D unclear. The germline gives CDR1 SEHNR, CDR2 FQNEAQ (reference sequence). The V and J ends lost 6 bases and 3 bases respectively, with 6 bases between them. The CDR3 is 11 residues long.

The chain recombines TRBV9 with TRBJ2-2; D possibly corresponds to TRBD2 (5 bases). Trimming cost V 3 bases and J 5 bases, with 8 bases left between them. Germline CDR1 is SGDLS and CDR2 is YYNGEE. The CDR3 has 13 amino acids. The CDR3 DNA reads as TGTGCCAGCAGCGGAGGACTGACCGGGGAGCTGTTTTTT. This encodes CASSGGLTGELFF.

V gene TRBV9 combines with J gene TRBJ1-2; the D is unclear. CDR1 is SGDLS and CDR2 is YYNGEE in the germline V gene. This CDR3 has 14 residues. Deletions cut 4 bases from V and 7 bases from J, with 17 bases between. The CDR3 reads CASSSQSGLSGYTF. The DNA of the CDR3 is TGTGCCAGCAGCTCTCAATCAGGACTGTCTGGCTACACCTTC. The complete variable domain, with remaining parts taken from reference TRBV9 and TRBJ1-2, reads DSGVTQTPKHLITATGQRVTLRCSPRSGDLSVYWYQQSLDQGLQFLIQYYNGEERAKGNILERFSAQQFPDLHSELNLSSLELGDSALYFCASSSQSGLSGYTFGSGTRLTVV.

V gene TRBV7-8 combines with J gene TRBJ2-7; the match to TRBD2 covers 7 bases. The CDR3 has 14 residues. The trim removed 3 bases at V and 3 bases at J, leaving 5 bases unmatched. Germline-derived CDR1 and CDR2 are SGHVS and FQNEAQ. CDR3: CASSLGGRDYEQYF. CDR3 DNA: TGTGCCAGCAGCTTGGGCGGGAGAGACTACGAGCAGTACTTC.